This TCR beta chain came from a study of blood T cells in healthy people across ages. Comment on this clonotype: Its antigen is not identified.

The study's findings and limits: Per million T cells, TCR beta diversity dropped about linearly as age rose.

Researchers report isolating at least 6 million PBMCs per sample. Primed by a sample-barcoded 5' primer and a J-beta primer mix, a second PCR proceeded for 7 to 11 cycles. TCRdb re-analysed the 5' RACE reads in MiXCR, keeping a single row per CDR3 protein. The table has about a million distinct CDR3 sequences, around 49% seen once. The CDR3 is made up of 13 amino acids. Material for sequencing was blood. The TCR comes from a man aged 30 to 39 in good health. V is TRBV21-1 and J is TRBJ1-2. TRBV21-1 is given as a pseudogene. This CDR3 is CTTSWLWDYGYTF. The CDR3 DNA reads TGTACCACCTCGTGGTTGTGGGACTATGGCTACACCTTC.